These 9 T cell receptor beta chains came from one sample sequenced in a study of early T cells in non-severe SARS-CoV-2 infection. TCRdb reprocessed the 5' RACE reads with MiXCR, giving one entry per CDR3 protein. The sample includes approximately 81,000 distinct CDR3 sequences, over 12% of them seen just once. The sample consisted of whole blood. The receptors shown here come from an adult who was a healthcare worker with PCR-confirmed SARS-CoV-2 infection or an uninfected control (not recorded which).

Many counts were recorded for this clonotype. CDR3 region: CASSSGLAGGYQQYF. Written as DNA, the CDR3 is TGTGCCAGCAGCTCGGGACTAGCGGGGGGGTACCAGCAGTACTTC. The V and J genes are TRBV7-9 and TRBJ2-7, with TRBD2 matching over 16 bases. This CDR3 contains 15 residues. Germline-derived CDR1 and CDR2 are SEHNR and FQNEAQ (reference sequence). J was trimmed by 8 bases and V by 4 bases; bases with no gene match: 5.

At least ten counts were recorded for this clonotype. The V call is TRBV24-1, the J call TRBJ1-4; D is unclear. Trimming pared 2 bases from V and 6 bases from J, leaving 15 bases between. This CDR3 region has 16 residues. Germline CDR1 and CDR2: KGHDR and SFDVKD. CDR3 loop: CATSDSKDVEYEKLFF. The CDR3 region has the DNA TGTGCCACCAGTGATTCGAAGGACGTGGAATATGAAAAACTGTTTTTT.

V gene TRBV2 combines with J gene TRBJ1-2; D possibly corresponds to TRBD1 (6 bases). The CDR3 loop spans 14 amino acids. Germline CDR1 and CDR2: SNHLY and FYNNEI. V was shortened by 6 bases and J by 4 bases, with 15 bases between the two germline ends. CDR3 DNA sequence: TGTGCCAGCAGAGGACAGCCCGGAACCTATGGCTACACCTTC. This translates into CASRGQPGTYGYTF. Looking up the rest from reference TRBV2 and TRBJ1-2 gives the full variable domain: EPEVTQTPSHQVTQMGQEVILRCVPISNHLYFYWYRQILGQKVEFLVSFYNNEISEKSEIFDDQFSVERPDGSNFTLKIRSTKLEDSAMYFCASRGQPGTYGYTFGSGTRLTVV.

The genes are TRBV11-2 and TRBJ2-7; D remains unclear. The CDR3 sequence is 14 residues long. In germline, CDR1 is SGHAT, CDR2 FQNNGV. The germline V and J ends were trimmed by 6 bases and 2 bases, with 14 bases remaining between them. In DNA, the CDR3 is TGTGCCAGCAGTGGTGTCGTCGGGCCCTACGAGCAGTACTTC. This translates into CASSGVVGPYEQYF.

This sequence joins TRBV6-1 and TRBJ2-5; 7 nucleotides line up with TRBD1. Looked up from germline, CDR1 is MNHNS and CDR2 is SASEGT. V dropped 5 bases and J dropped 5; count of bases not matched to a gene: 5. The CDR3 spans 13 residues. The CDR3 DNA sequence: TGTGCCAGCAGTTTGGACAGGTTGGAGACCCAGTACTTC. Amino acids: CASSLDRLETQYF.

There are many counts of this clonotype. For the CDR3, the DNA is TGTGCCAGCAGTTTATCGAGGGACAGGGCCTACAATGAGCAGTTCTTC. Protein product: CASSLSRDRAYNEQFF. The chain has TRBV12-3 or TRBV12-4 and TRBJ2-1, with 9 bases fitting TRBD1. Trimming cost V 2 bases and J 2 bases; bases outside gene matches: 4. The CDR3 has 16 amino acids.

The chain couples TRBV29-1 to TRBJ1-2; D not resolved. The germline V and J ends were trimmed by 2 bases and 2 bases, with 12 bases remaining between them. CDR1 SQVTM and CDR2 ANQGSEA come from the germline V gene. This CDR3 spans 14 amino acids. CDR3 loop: CSVEPSTTNYGYTF. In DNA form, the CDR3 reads TGCAGCGTTGAACCCTCGACAACAAACTATGGCTACACCTTC.

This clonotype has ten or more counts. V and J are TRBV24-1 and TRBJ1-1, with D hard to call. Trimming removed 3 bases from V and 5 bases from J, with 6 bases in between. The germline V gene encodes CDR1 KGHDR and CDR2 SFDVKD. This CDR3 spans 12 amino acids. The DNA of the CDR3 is TGTGCCACCAGTGATGGAGGGACTGAAGCTTTCTTT. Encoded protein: CATSDGGTEAFF.

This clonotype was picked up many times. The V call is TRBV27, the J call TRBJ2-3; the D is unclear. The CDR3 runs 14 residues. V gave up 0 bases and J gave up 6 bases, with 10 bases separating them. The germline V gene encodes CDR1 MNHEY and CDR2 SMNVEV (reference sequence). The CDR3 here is CASSLSPTRDTQYF. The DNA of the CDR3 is TGTGCCAGCAGTTTATCCCCCACAAGGGATACGCAGTATTTT.